This T cell receptor (beta chain) was identified in a study of T cells after yellow fever vaccination (dated by TCRdb to between 2018 and 2020). Study-level background: Libraries from fractions with low cell numbers were prepared with the SMART-Seq v4 Ultra Low Input RNA kit. To follow T-cell clones before and after both primary and booster YFV17D yellow fever vaccination, bulk TCR alpha and beta repertoires underwent longitudinal sequencing. Two healthy male donors made up the cohort, one aged 18 to 30 years and the other aged 30 to 40 years. Blood was drawn at multiple timepoints before and after primary and secondary immunization, with bulk PBMC replicates and cell subsets isolated. The research as a whole found: Because abundant contaminating clonotypes from the bulk population could be contained in FACS-sorted repertoires, computational filtering was required. Most clones expanded after primary vaccination were re-detected after the booster (about 96% of CD4 and around 88% of CD8), suggesting broad memory maintenance. The secondary T-cell response was weaker than the primary response but faster, peaking on day 5 instead of day 15. Because only a couple of donors were included in the study, the extent to which the findings can be generalized is limited. A small share of clonotypes occurred in both CD4 and CD8 compartments, likely arising from convergent recombination.

The CDR1 and CDR2 encoded by the germline V gene (reference sequence) are DFQATT and SNEGSKA. From the cysteine up to the phenylalanine, the CDR3 has a length of 12 residues. Only the CDR3 DNA stays, 36 bases, in frame from base 1. Cut back by 1 base and 13 bases, the V and J ends lie 14 bases apart. This clonotype was seen ten or more times. The antigen it binds to is not known. Base qualities are not at hand, and no much larger clone is one base apart. The treatment or condition label of this sample denotes: live attenuated yellow fever vaccine strain. At every blood-draw timepoint, two biological replicates of bulk PBMCs were collected. PBMCs were isolated from peripheral blood using a standard Ficoll-Paque protocol. TriZol was used to extract RNA from bulk PBMCs, from CD4 and CD8 fractions, and from dextramer-positive and dextramer-negative fractions. TCR cDNA was synthesized by 5'RACE template switching, through which a universal primer site and unique molecular identifiers were introduced. Priming for cDNA synthesis came from both the TCR alpha and TCR beta constant segments. Libraries were amplified in two PCR steps, with sample barcodes and sequencing adapters added in the second step. Libraries were sequenced on Illumina HiSeq 2500 (2x100 bp) or NovaSeq (2x150 bp). The source study handled its data this way. MIGEC was used to demultiplex reads and collapse the reads into UMI consensus sequences, and MiXCR was used for V(D)J alignment. Clonotypes responding to the vaccine were identified with edgeR on replicate PBMC samples, with the criteria of FDR below 0.01 and a log2 fold change above 5 up to day 15. Each bulk clonotype was labeled CD4 or CD8 based on which sequenced repertoire, CD4 or CD8, contained the clonotype at higher abundance. TCRdb cleaned the public reads at Q25 with fastp, built clones with MiXCR and kept in-frame beta chains. Each CDR3 protein gets just one entry, which takes the most common genes and DNA from the rows behind it. These V and J calls rely on TCRdb rather than the paper's analysis. The sample table records some 320,000 distinct CDR3 sequences; 8% to 10% of these occur just once. The top ten hold about a sixth of the sample.

The chain is made from TRBV20-1 and TRBJ2-1; the D element could tentatively be TRBD1 or TRBD2, as 5 bases agree for each. This specimen was PBMCs, taken on the day of the first yellow fever vaccination. This receptor was obtained from a man between 18 and 29 years old who received the YFV17D yellow fever vaccine. The nucleotide sequence reads TGCAGTGCTAGAGTCTTATCGGGACCCCAGTTCTTC. Its protein is CSARVLSGPQFF.